These 7 T cell receptor beta chains were all obtained from the same sample, sequenced in a study of cytomegalovirus exposure and HLA in healthy donors. Both 60 Vbeta primers and 13 Jbeta primers went into the PCR. Some clones are missing from TCRdb's copy, which holds only in-frame ones; the method was immunoSEQ multiplex PCR. The sample includes 160,000 or so clones, 60% to 80% seen only once; the top ten take 1.3% to 1.5%. Sequenced sample: PBMCs. The receptor set was obtained from a man between 60 and 75 years old in good health and CMV-seronegative.

The chain joins TRBV6-4 to TRBJ2-7; the D gene is possibly TRBD2 (5 bases). The CDR3 spans 12 residues. Germline assignment: CDR1 MRHNA and CDR2 SNTAGT. The V and J ends lost 3 bases and 6 bases respectively, with 9 bases between them. This chain's CDR3 is CASSDNGIEQYF. The CDR3 DNA is TGTGCCAGCAGTGATAACGGGATCGAGCAGTACTTC.

This clone was counted a few times. The genes are TRBV4-2 and TRBJ1-2; 8 bases are shared with TRBD1. Trimming cost V 0 bases and J 2 bases; bases outside gene matches: 5. Germline values: CDR1 LGHNA, CDR2 YNFKEQ. CDR3 length: 16 residues. CDR3 sequence: CASSQEGGQGNYGYTF. In DNA form, the CDR3 reads TGTGCCAGCAGCCAAGAAGGAGGACAGGGAAACTATGGCTACACCTTC.

V usage is TRBV7-6 and J usage is TRBJ2-1, with 10 bases that match TRBD2. The ends lost 6 bases at V and 3 bases at J; junction bases unmatched: 5. The CDR3 is 15 amino acids. Germline loops: CDR1 SGHVS, CDR2 FNYEAQ. The CDR3 DNA reads as TGTGCCAGCAGACCCCAGCGGGGGGGCTACAATGAGCAGTTCTTC. It yields the protein CASRPQRGGYNEQFF.

The chain joins TRBV30 to TRBJ2-2, with unresolved D. Germline CDR1 and CDR2: GTSNPN and SVGIG (reference sequence). CDR3 size: 13 residues. Trimming cost V 1 base and J 7 bases, with 10 bases left between them. CDR3 protein: CAWSGISGGELFF. DNA for the CDR3: TGTGCCTGGAGTGGAATCTCGGGCGGGGAGCTGTTTTTT.

This chain connects TRBV30 to TRBJ1-2, with a tentative D call TRBD1 (5 bases). The V end lost 4 bases, the J end lost 5 bases, and 11 bases lay between the germline ends. Germline V gene sequence: CDR1 GTSNPN, CDR2 SVGIG (reference sequence). The CDR3 loop spans 12 amino acids. The CDR3 sequence: CAWIEQVYGYTF. CDR3 DNA: TGTGCCTGGATCGAACAGGTTTATGGCTACACCTTC.

The chain employs TRBV7-9 and TRBJ1-3, with D perhaps TRBD1 (6 bases). This CDR3 is 15 amino acids long. CDR1 is SEHNR and CDR2 is FQNEAQ in the germline V gene (reference sequence). Trimming removed 5 bases from V and 4 bases from J, with 15 bases in between. CDR3 coding DNA: TGTGCCAGCAGCCCACCCCACAGGGTGGGAAACACCATATATTTT. This encodes CASSPPHRVGNTIYF.

The chain recombines TRBV9 with TRBJ1-5; D is unclear. Germline V gene lookup returns CDR1 SGDLS and CDR2 YYNGEE. V lost 3 bases and J 2 bases, leaving 6 bases between the germline ends. The CDR3 runs to 13 residues. In nucleotides, the CDR3 is TGTGCCAGCAGCGCTACGGGCAATCAGCCCCAGCATTTT. It codes for CASSATGNQPQHF.